This TCR beta chain was captured by sequencing in a study of patients and donors after allogeneic stem cell transplantation. V shed 4 bases, J shed 6 bases, and the junction held 6 bases outside the gene matches. The CDR3 consists of 15 residues. Looked up from germline, CDR1 is ENHRY and CDR2 is SYGVKD. A single record per CDR3 protein comes from TCRdb applying MiXCR to the RT-PCR reads. This table holds hundreds of thousands of distinct CDR3 sequences, roughly two fifths found once. This clonotype has only a few counts. This TCR was recovered from a human donor who was either an allogeneic HSCT recipient or a stem cell or donor lymphocyte infusion donor (not recorded which). It is not recorded whose cells these are; they may come from a transplant donor. Source material: blood, either unsorted or a sorted T cell fraction (not recorded which). The chain links TRBV10-3 to TRBJ1-2; 12 nucleotides match TRBD1. The CDR3 DNA reads as TGTGCCATCAGTGGGAGGGACAGGGGGCAAGATGGCTACACCTTC. Protein product: CAISGRDRGQDGYTF.